These 9 T cell receptor beta chains came from one sample sequenced in a study of CD4 T cells in relation to SARS-CoV-2 and coronaviruses. Before the COVID-19 pandemic, during about 2011-2019, CD4+ T cells were taken from unexposed donors. CD4+ T cells were isolated from the cells after around 11 days of culture. Their cognate antigens are unknown. The assay was immunoSEQ multiplex PCR, and TCRdb's table has in-frame clones only and misses some. The sample has 15,000 or so clones, roughly three quarters seen once. Sequencing was done on a sample of CD4+ T cells from PBMCs, cultured in vitro. Every receptor here comes from a human donor in good health.

The genes are TRBV4-1 and TRBJ2-5; 16 bases map to TRBD2. Germline V gene lookup returns CDR1 MGHRA and CDR2 YSYEKL. CDR3 size: 19 residues. Trimming took 5 bases from V and 5 from J; bases not matched to a gene: 14. CDR3 nucleotide sequence: TGCGCCAGCAGCTCTCCGGGACTAGCGGGGGGGCCTGGCCGGGAGACCCAGTACTTC. Translation: CASSSPGLAGGPGRETQYF.

The rearrangement links TRBV23-1 to TRBJ2-6; a weak D match, TRBD1 (6 bases). TRBV23-1 is given ORF status, its function remaining uncertain. The CDR3 is 21 residues long. Trimming removed 3 bases from V and 0 bases from J, with 24 bases in between. The CDR3 loop reads CASSQSSPDRLIRSGANVLTF. The CDR3 DNA reads as TGCGCCAGCAGTCAGTCCTCGCCAGACAGGCTAATCCGCTCTGGGGCCAACGTCCTGACTTTC.

The genes are TRBV19 and TRBJ1-4; TRBD1 matches at 11 bases. The CDR3 length is 14 residues. V dropped 7 bases and J dropped 10; count of bases not matched to a gene: 8. Germline CDR1 is LNHDA and CDR2 is SQIVND (reference sequence). This chain's CDR3 is CASTPGTGGGKLFF. The CDR3 region has the DNA TGTGCCAGTACGCCCGGGACAGGGGGAGGAAAACTGTTTTTT.

The chain recombines TRBV10-2 with TRBJ2-1; D might be TRBD1 (6 bases). The CDR3 spans 12 residues. Germline V lookup: CDR1 WSHSY, CDR2 SAAADI. V was shortened by 7 bases and J by 16 bases, with 20 bases between the two germline ends. CDR3 in DNA: TGCGCCAGCAAGGGCTTAAGGGGGACGAAATTCTTC. Protein: CASKGLRGTKFF.

The chain recombines TRBV4-2 with TRBJ1-4; 7 nucleotides match TRBD1. Trimming took 3 bases from V and 5 from J; bases not matched to a gene: 6. The length of the CDR3 is 15 residues. Germline-derived CDR1 and CDR2 are LGHNA and YNFKEQ. CDR3 bases: TGTGCCAGCAGCCAGTTCGGGACAGACAATGAAAAACTGTTTTTT. It codes for CASSQFGTDNEKLFF.

This clone appeared once. The CDR3: CASSLGGRTNSPLHF. The CDR3, as DNA: TGTGCCAGCAGCTTGGGCGGCAGGACGAATTCACCCCTCCACTTT. The chain links TRBV7-2 to TRBJ1-6; D remains unclear. V lost 3 bases and J lost 7, with 13 bases in between. CDR1 SGHTA and CDR2 FQGNSA come from the germline V gene. The CDR3 extends over 15 amino acids.

The gene calls are TRBV7-2 and TRBJ2-2, with 10 bases aligning to TRBD1. J lost 1 base, V lost 7 bases, and 3 bases had no gene match. The CDR3 runs to 15 residues. From germline, CDR1 is SGHTA and CDR2 FQGNSA. The CDR3 DNA reads as TGTGCCAGCAAGAGGGACAGGGGGAACACCGGGGAGCTGTTTTTT. It yields the protein CASKRDRGNTGELFF. Based on the CDR3 plus reference TRBV7-2 and TRBJ2-2, the full variable domain is GAGVSQSPSNKVTEKGKDVELRCDPISGHTALYWYRQSLGQGLEFLIYFQGNSAPDKSGLPSDRFSAERTGGSVSTLTIQRTQQEDSAVYLCASKRDRGNTGELFFGEGSRLTVL.

The chain uses TRBV6-5 and TRBJ1-4; D unclear. The CDR3 is 13 residues long. Per germline, CDR1 MNHEY and CDR2 SVGAGI. V lost 4 bases to trimming and J lost 4 bases, with 7 bases between them. The DNA for the CDR3 is TGTGCCAGCAGTTGGACTCATAATGAAAAACTGTTTTTT. Its translation: CASSWTHNEKLFF.

The chain employs TRBV5-8 and TRBJ1-6; the D gene is possibly TRBD1 (5 bases). Germline V gene sequence: CDR1 SGHTS, CDR2 YDEGEE. The V and J ends lost 4 bases and 9 bases respectively, with 26 bases between them. This CDR3 spans 18 amino acids. DNA for the CDR3: TGTGCCAGCAGCGGGGTCCGACCAGGGCGACTCGGATTTTCACCCCTCCACTTT. As protein: CASSGVRPGRLGFSPLHF.